The 23 T cell receptor beta chains below were found in one sample sequenced in a study of T cell responses to AZD1222 COVID-19 vaccine (dated by TCRdb to about 2021). In light of the paper, this sample's time point label describes: baseline before first vaccination. The library came from the immunoSEQ multiplex PCR assay. TCRdb provides this immuneACCESS table in a form limited to in-frame rearrangements. Some clones are lacking; in checked studies, under half of them reflect an unresolved V gene, and why the rest are absent is not known. Recorded for this sample are around 99,000 clones; around 87% of them occurred a single time. In total, the top ten clones hold over 3.5% of the sample. The sample was peripheral blood, taken on day 0 of AZD1222 vaccination. These receptors were collected from an adult in good health.

This chain links TRBV28 with TRBJ2-7; 7 bases agree with TRBD2. V shed 6 bases, J shed 4 bases, and the junction held 12 bases outside the gene matches. Germline V gives CDR1 MDHEN, CDR2 SYDVKM. The length of the CDR3 is 15 residues. The CDR3 bases are TGTGCCAGCAGGGACCCTAGCGGCGTTGGGTACGAGCAGTACTTC. It specifies CASRDPSGVGYEQYF.

J is TRBJ1-1 and V is TRBV18; D is possibly TRBD1 (5 bases). The length of the CDR3 is 15 residues. Germline V gives CDR1 KGHSH, CDR2 LQKENI. V was shortened by 0 bases and J by 1 base, with 9 bases between the two germline ends. The CDR3 region is CASSPPPGKNTEAFF. The CDR3 coding sequence is TGTGCCAGCTCACCACCCCCAGGGAAGAACACTGAAGCTTTCTTT.

The chain uses TRBV4-3 and TRBJ1-2; D unclear. Germline values: CDR1 LGHNA, CDR2 YSLEER. Trimming left V 0 bases short and J 3 bases short, with 8 bases between. The CDR3 sequence is 14 residues long. For the CDR3, the DNA is TGCGCCAGCAGCCAAGAACGGGTGCACTATGGCTACACCTTC. Amino acid sequence: CASSQERVHYGYTF.

The V and J genes are TRBV27 and TRBJ1-1; weak D call: TRBD1 (5 bases). The V end was cut by 6 bases, the J end by 1 base, with 18 bases between. The V gene's germline CDR1 is MNHEY and CDR2 SMNVEV (reference sequence). This CDR3 is built from 16 residues. CDR3 DNA sequence: TGTGCCAGCAGCCTTTCCACCCGGGGGGGGAACACTGAAGCTTTCTTT. Residues: CASSLSTRGGNTEAFF.

This sequence joins TRBV6-5 and TRBJ2-7; D not certain. CDR1 is MNHEY, CDR2 SVGAGI, per germline. The CDR3 runs 12 residues. V was cut by 5 bases and J by 4 bases, with 9 bases left in between. CDR3 sequence (DNA): TGTGCCAGCAGTAGAGTAGGTTACGAGCAGTACTTC. It translates to CASSRVGYEQYF.

The chain has TRBV9 and TRBJ2-2, with 13 bases matching TRBD2. Losses at the gene ends were 7 bases for V and 8 bases for J; bases not matched to a gene: 5. The germline V gene encodes CDR1 SGDLS and CDR2 YYNGEE. The CDR3 loop spans 14 amino acids. The CDR3 here is CASRTSGSSGELFF. CDR3 sequence (DNA): TGTGCCAGCCGGACTAGCGGGAGTTCTGGGGAGCTGTTTTTT. The full variable domain, completed using reference TRBV9 and TRBJ2-2, is DSGVTQTPKHLITATGQRVTLRCSPRSGDLSVYWYQQSLDQGLQFLIQYYNGEERAKGNILERFSAQQFPDLHSELNLSSLELGDSALYFCASRTSGSSGELFFGEGSRLTVL.

J is TRBJ2-3 and V is TRBV13; the D gene could be TRBD1 or TRBD2 (5 bases each). The ends were cut back, 0 bases at V and 2 bases at J, with 18 bases in the middle. The CDR3 is 18 residues long. Germline V lookup: CDR1 PRHDT, CDR2 FYEKMQ (reference sequence). The DNA of the CDR3 is TGTGCCAGCAGCTTAGGGTTTCGGGGCTCGGAGTACACAGATACGCAGTATTTT. Protein product: CASSLGFRGSEYTDTQYF.

J is TRBJ1-2 and V is TRBV25-1; D is perhaps TRBD1 (5 bases). Trimming removed 6 bases from V and 11 bases from J, with 13 bases in between. Germline assignment: CDR1 MGHDK and CDR2 SYGVNS. The CDR3 extends over 11 amino acids. The CDR3 loop reads CASRIGTRYTF. CDR3 DNA sequence: TGTGCCAGCAGGATCGGGACTCGGTACACCTTC.

The chain recombines TRBV18 with TRBJ2-2; 9 bases match TRBD2. Per germline, CDR1 KGHSH and CDR2 LQKENI. The V gene end was trimmed by 6 bases and the J gene end by 1 base; junction bases not matched to a gene: 6. The CDR3 is 16 amino acids. CDR3 residues: CASSLTSGGNTGELFF. The CDR3 nucleotides are TGTGCCAGCTCTCTGACTAGCGGAGGGAACACCGGGGAGCTGTTTTTT.

This clone showed up just once. The chain uses TRBV19 and TRBJ2-1; 7 nucleotides line up with TRBD2. V lost 2 bases to trimming and J lost 5 bases; unmatched junction nucleotides: 6. This CDR3 has 15 amino acids. Germline V CDR1 and CDR2: LNHDA, SQIVND (reference sequence). The CDR3 nucleotides are TGTGCCAGTAGTATACAGGCTAGCGGTCACAATGAGCAGTTCTTC. This gives the protein CASSIQASGHNEQFF.

The rearrangement uses TRBV9 and TRBJ1-1; D not resolved. CDR1 and CDR2 (germline): SGDLS, YYNGEE. Trimming removed 5 bases at V and 7 bases at J, with 9 bases between. The CDR3 is 11 amino acids. The CDR3 protein is CASRANLEAFF. In DNA, the CDR3 is TGTGCCAGCAGGGCCAACCTTGAAGCTTTCTTT. The variable domain in full, with the rest retrieved from reference TRBV9 and TRBJ1-1, is DSGVTQTPKHLITATGQRVTLRCSPRSGDLSVYWYQQSLDQGLQFLIQYYNGEERAKGNILERFSAQQFPDLHSELNLSSLELGDSALYFCASRANLEAFFGQGTRLTVV.

V usage is TRBV19 and J usage is TRBJ1-2, with D unresolved. The CDR3 consists of 13 residues. The ends were cut back, 1 base at V and 4 bases at J, with 7 bases in the middle. The germline gives CDR1 LNHDA, CDR2 SQIVND (reference sequence). CDR3 in amino acids: CASSIGEFYGYTF. CDR3 bases: TGTGCCAGTAGTATAGGAGAGTTCTATGGCTACACCTTC.

V and J are TRBV3-1 (or the pseudogene TRBV3-2) and TRBJ1-4; D gene unclear. Germline CDR1 reads LGHDT; CDR2 reads YNNKEL (reference sequence). Trimming shortened V by 1 base and J by 8 bases, and 14 bases separated the two germline ends. This CDR3 has 15 amino acids. The CDR3 spells CASSQGGPGREKLFF. The DNA for the CDR3 is TGTGCCAGCAGCCAAGGTGGCCCCGGACGAGAAAAACTGTTTTTT.

CDR3 residues: CASSPLTDANYGYTF. The CDR3, as DNA: TGTGCCAGCTCACCACTCACGGACGCAAACTATGGCTACACCTTC. The genes are TRBV18 and TRBJ1-2, with unresolved D. CDR1 is KGHSH, CDR2 LQKENI, per germline. V lost 1 base and J 2 bases, leaving 11 bases between the germline ends. The CDR3 sequence is 15 residues long.

The chain links TRBV28 to TRBJ1-5; 8 nucleotides agree with TRBD1. The CDR3 consists of 15 residues. The germline gives CDR1 MDHEN, CDR2 SYDVKM. With V trimmed by 5 bases and J by 9 bases, 12 bases remained unmatched. CDR3 sequence reads: CASSLRDRPLLPQHF. The CDR3 coding sequence is TGTGCCAGCAGTCTACGGGACAGGCCTCTTTTGCCCCAGCATTTT.

J is TRBJ2-2 and V is TRBV7-2; D might be TRBD1 (6 bases). Trimming pared 5 bases from V and 2 bases from J, leaving 12 bases between. From germline, CDR1 is SGHTA and CDR2 FQGNSA. The CDR3 covers 15 residues. Written as DNA, the CDR3 is TGTGCCAGCAGCCGCGACAGGACCAACACCGGGGAGCTGTTTTTT. Translated: CASSRDRTNTGELFF.

The rearrangement joins TRBV9 to TRBJ1-5; D perhaps matches TRBD1 (6 bases). Trimming shortened V by 3 bases and J by 3 bases, and 10 bases separated the two germline ends. Germline V gene lookup returns CDR1 SGDLS and CDR2 YYNGEE. The CDR3 has 14 residues. CDR3 protein: CASSDRDTNQPQHF. The CDR3 DNA follows: TGTGCCAGCAGCGACCGGGACACCAATCAGCCCCAGCATTTT.

The chain carries TRBV4-3 and TRBJ2-3, with TRBD2 identical over 9 bases. This CDR3 region has 16 residues. Germline V gene lookup returns CDR1 LGHNA and CDR2 YSLEER. Losses at the gene ends were 0 bases for V and 4 bases for J; bases not matched to a gene: 5. CDR3 DNA sequence: TGCGCCAGCAGCCAAGAGGCGGGAGGGTTGGCAGATACGCAGTATTTT. It codes for CASSQEAGGLADTQYF.

The V call is TRBV3-1 (or the pseudogene TRBV3-2), the J call TRBJ1-6; possibly TRBD1 for D (5 bases). The CDR3 spans 14 residues. Trimming shortened V by 3 bases and J by 9 bases, and 12 bases separated the two germline ends. Per germline, CDR1 LGHDT and CDR2 YNNKEL (reference sequence). The chain's CDR3 is CASSHSGGSSPLHF. CDR3 coding DNA: TGTGCCAGCAGCCACTCGGGGGGGTCTTCACCCCTCCACTTT.

The V gene is TRBV7-2, the J gene TRBJ1-5; D is ambiguous. Germline V gene data show CDR1 as SGHTA and CDR2 as FQGNSA. This CDR3 contains 17 residues. The germline V and J ends were trimmed by 2 bases and 6 bases, with 20 bases remaining between them. Here the CDR3 reads CASSLTLRYGSSQPQHF. As DNA, the CDR3 is TGTGCCAGCAGCTTAACTCTACGATACGGCTCTAGTCAGCCCCAGCATTTT.

This clone was seen more than once but under ten times. The V and J genes are TRBV7-9 and TRBJ2-2; D gene unclear. Germline lookup yields CDR1 SEHNR and CDR2 FQNEAQ (reference sequence). V was shortened by 3 bases and J by 10 bases, with 12 bases between the two germline ends. The CDR3 spans 13 residues. CDR3 in amino acids: CASSFRLVAELFF. The CDR3 DNA follows: TGTGCCAGCAGCTTTCGTCTAGTAGCGGAGCTGTTTTTT. The full variable domain, in which reference TRBV7-9 and TRBJ2-2 provide the parts outside the CDR3, is DTGVSQNPRHKITKRGQNVTFRCDPISEHNRLYWYRQTLGQGPEFLTYFQNEAQLEKSRLLSDRFSAERPKGSFSTLEIQRTEQGDSAMYLCASSFRLVAELFFGEGSRLTVL.

In DNA form, the CDR3 reads TGTGCCAGCAGCTCCCTTCCCGCGGGAGGGTCTAATGAGCAGTTCTTC. It translates to CASSSLPAGGSNEQFF. The rearrangement joins TRBV7-3 to TRBJ2-1; TRBD2 aligns across 9 bases. J gave up 7 bases and V 4 bases, and 11 bases lay outside the gene matches. The germline CDR1 and CDR2 sequences are SGHTA and FQGTGA. The CDR3 covers 16 residues.

The chain is built from TRBV29-1 and TRBJ2-5; TRBD1 or TRBD2 may be the D gene (5 bases each). Germline V CDR1 and CDR2: SQVTM, ANQGSEA. The V gene lost 6 bases and the J gene lost 3 bases, with 17 bases spanning the gap. CDR3 length: 14 amino acids. CDR3 nucleotide sequence: TGCAGCGTGAGCCACCGGGGCCTGGAAGAGACCCAGTACTTC. This sequence encodes CSVSHRGLEETQYF. The full variable domain, its missing parts supplied by reference TRBV29-1 and TRBJ2-5, is SAVISQKPSRDICQRGTSLTIQCQVDSQVTMMFWYRQQPGQSLTLIATANQGSEATYESGFVIDKFPISRPNLTFSTLTVSNMSPEDSSIYLCSVSHRGLEETQYFGPGTRLLVL.